This entry is about one T cell receptor beta chain. Original processing notes: Estimation of nucleated cell counts was performed using reference gene primer amplification. Profiled with immunoSEQ multiplex PCR; TCRdb holds only in-frame clones, not every one. The V and J calls and clone size were taken over from that table, and D and trimming were inferred from the DNA. The repertoire holds around 30,000 clones, approximately 71% seen once, with 17% in the top ten. This sample is drawn from a study of blood T cell repertoires in COVID-19. Background on the study: Both acute and convalescent COVID-19 samples were obtained from the United States, Italy and Spain. PBMCs, B-cell-depleted T cells, or T cells provided the cDNA or gDNA that made up the material.

This CDR3 is built from 15 residues. After removal of 4 bases from V and 4 bases from J, the junction contained 9 bases not matched to a gene. The germline V gene encodes CDR1 LGHDT and CDR2 YNNKEL (reference sequence). The sequence came from a human donor in a cohort sampled during active COVID-19. This sequence joins TRBV3-1 (or the pseudogene TRBV3-2) and TRBJ2-5; TRBD2 aligns across 7 bases. The specimen sequenced was peripheral blood. The CDR3 region has the DNA TGTGCCAGCAGCCCGCCAACTAGCGAAGGAGAGACCCAGTACTTC. This translates into CASSPPTSEGETQYF.